The TCR beta chain under discussion was sequenced for a study of cytotoxic CD8 clonotypes in ibrutinib-treated CLL. Across the study: Sequencing produced an average of roughly 230,000 productive templates and 85,000 to 95,000 productive rearrangements per sample. Study findings and constraints: Different sampling times were used for sustained-remission and progressing patients.

In regard to this clone: What it binds is unknown.

The CDR3 extends over 13 amino acids. V lost 6 bases to trimming and J lost 4 bases; unmatched junction nucleotides: 2. Germline V gene sequence: CDR1 MNHEY, CDR2 SMNVEV (reference sequence). Clones were read by immunoSEQ multiplex PCR, and TCRdb kept only the in-frame ones, dropping some. This sample yields tens of thousands of clones, of which under 80% are seen a single time; about 26% belongs to the top ten. The rearrangement joins TRBV27 to TRBJ1-5, with 8 bases fitting TRBD1. This sequence was found in a human donor with chronic lymphocytic leukemia. This specimen consisted of PBMCs, obtained before ibrutinib treatment. The CDR3 loop is CASRQGVNQPQHF. CDR3 DNA: TGTGCCAGCAGACAGGGGGTAAATCAGCCCCAGCATTTT.